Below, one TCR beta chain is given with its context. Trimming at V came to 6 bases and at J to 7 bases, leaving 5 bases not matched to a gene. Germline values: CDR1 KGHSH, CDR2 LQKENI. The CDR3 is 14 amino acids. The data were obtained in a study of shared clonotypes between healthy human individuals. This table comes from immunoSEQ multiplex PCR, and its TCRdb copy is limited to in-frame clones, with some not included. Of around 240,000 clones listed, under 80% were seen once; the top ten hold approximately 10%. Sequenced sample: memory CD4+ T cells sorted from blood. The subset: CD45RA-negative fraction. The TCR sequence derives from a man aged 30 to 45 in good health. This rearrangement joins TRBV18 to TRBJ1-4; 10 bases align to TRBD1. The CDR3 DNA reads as TGTGCCAGCTCCCGACAGGGGGCGGGTGAAAAACTGTTTTTT. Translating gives CASSRQGAGEKLFF. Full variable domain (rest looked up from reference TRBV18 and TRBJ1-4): NAGVMQNPRHLVRRRGQEARLRCSPMKGHSHVYWYRQLPEEGLKFMVYLQKENIIDESGMPKERFSAEFPKEGPSILRIQQVVRGDSAAYFCASSRQGAGEKLFFGSGTQLSVL.